The present entry profiles one TCR beta chain with its context. The authors' processing: Cell counts per sample came from amplifying reference gene primers. Data came from immunoSEQ multiplex PCR; TCRdb stores just in-frame clones and leaves some out. D and trimming were read from the DNA, whereas the V and J calls and clone size are those reported in that table. The sample lists roughly 130,000 clones, 84% seen once, with approximately 12% in the top ten. Germline V gives CDR1 MNHEY, CDR2 SMNVEV (reference sequence). V was clipped by 6 bases and J by 3 bases, with 6 bases between them. This CDR3 region has 12 residues. This entry belongs to a study of blood T cell repertoires in COVID-19. Looking at the study overall: From the United States, Italy and Spain came samples of acute and convalescent COVID-19. PBMCs, B-cell-depleted T cells, or T cells were the source of the cDNA or gDNA that made up the material.

The sample consisted of peripheral blood. The chain has TRBV27 and TRBJ1-5; no clear D. This receptor was identified in a woman under 40 who had recovered from COVID-19. CDR3 coding DNA: TGTGCCAGCAGACACAACAATCAGCCCCAGCATTTT. This translates into CASRHNNQPQHF.